The entry below describes one T cell receptor (beta chain). Its antigen specificity is not known. Base qualities are not provided; no much larger clone lies one nucleotide away. The data were obtained in a study of shared clonotypes between healthy human individuals (dated by TCRdb to 2018 to 2021). Study-level background: Three men and two women, aged 18 to 49 years, made up the cohort. Per donor, leukapheresis produced somewhere between about 0.94 and 10 billion PBMCs. For each donor, CD4 naive and CD4 memory were each given three plates, CD8 naive was given two plates, and CD8 memory was given one plate. The study deeply sequenced blood TCR repertoires of about 5 healthy adults to estimate repertoire size and the extent of clonotype sharing between individuals. To increase sequencing depth and limit assay-specific biases, TCR repertoire library preparation and sequencing were carried out by different laboratories using diverse techniques.

The donors were healthy, HIV-negative adults with no recently reported acute infections or vaccinations. Only Caucasian adults living in Nashville, Tennessee, USA were represented among the donors. CD4+ T cells were enriched through magnetic negative selection, after which naive cells were positively selected on CD45RA and the remaining negative fraction served as the memory subset. Blood was obtained by leukapheresis, after which PBMCs were separated by Ficoll-Histopaque density gradient centrifugation and cryopreserved in liquid nitrogen vapor phase. Analytical flow cytometry was used to check the purity and quantity of each magnetically sorted T cell population. Genomic DNA was isolated from each sorted fraction and quantified by UV absorbance on a Nanodrop 2000c. Beyond this particular receptor, the publication reports: Sampling was limited to blood, and TCR repertoires in tissue likely differ from TCR repertoires in blood. Incomplete sequencing was indicated by rarefaction of sorted-subset datasets, despite the large sequencing depth. Sharing across four donors was observed for about 5% of naive CD4, less than 4% of naive CD8, 2.3% of memory CD4, and around 0.44% of memory CD8 clonotypes. Higher generation probabilities were observed for clonotypes shared by all four sorted-subset donors than for non-shared clonotypes. The small number of donors limited the genetic and exposure-history diversity represented. Based on pairwise subsampling, the degree of clonotype sharing among donors was expected to be affected by sequencing depth. Naive subsets generally had larger estimated clonotype richness than memory subsets.

TCR CDR3 regions were amplified from genomic DNA by multiplex PCR using the deep immunoSEQ assay. Extracted genomic DNA from each cell subset was spread evenly across all wells of several immunoSEQ 96-well plates, with each plate serving as a replicate. For sorted subsets, roughly 200 ng of genomic DNA, equivalent to some 33,000 T cell genomes, went into each replicate PCR. Purified libraries were measured with a Qubit 3.0 fluorometer, size-checked on a Bioanalyzer 2100, and measured again with the KAPA Library Quantification kit. A separate single-read 150-cycle Illumina NextSeq 550 flow cell was used to sequence each immunoSEQ 96-well plate. Turning to the authors' computational methods: Because the immunoSEQ output included only junctional sequences and no quality scores, the filtering could not be the same as the filtering used for full-length reads. To assign V/J genes and CDR3, sequences were annotated using PyIR, a Python wrapper for IgBLAST v1.9, with IMGT germline references. Reads with weak V/J assignments (E-value above 1e-6), missing CDR3, stop codons, out-of-frame junctions, or ambiguous translated residues were removed. A V3J clonotype was defined by an identical inferred V gene, J gene, and CDR3 amino acid sequence. Percentage overlap between repertoires was computed as shared unique clonotypes divided by the size of the smaller repertoire. Richness of each repertoire was evaluated using RTK rarefaction, the Chao1 estimator, and Recon v2.1 estimates of unobserved clonotypes. For all TCRbeta clonotypes obtained by the gDNA method from a handful of donors, generation probabilities were computed with OLGA. Here the immuneACCESS table is served through TCRdb, limited to in-frame sequences with V and J called. Missing clones are a known gap in these copies; in checked studies unresolved V genes cover under half, and the rest lacks a known reason. D and trimming were read from the DNA, whereas the V and J calls and clone size are those reported in that table. Counted in this sample were roughly 2.5 million clones; around nine tenths of them appeared once. The ten biggest clones cover around 0.15% of the sample.

Trimming removed 0 bases from V and 1 base from J; the gene matches leave 2 bases unexplained. CDR1 and CDR2, per the germline V gene (reference sequence), are GTSNPN and SVGIG. From the cysteine up to the phenylalanine, the CDR3 has a length of 15 residues. Of the read, only the CDR3 DNA is kept; its 45 bases are in frame from base 1. Here the chain combines TRBV30 and TRBJ2-2, with 7 bases in between that match TRBD1. Sequencing was done on a sample of naive CD4+ T cells sorted from blood. This sample's cell subset or site label indicates: CD45RA+ positively selected. This clonotype was sampled from a man aged 18-30 years in good health. The DNA reads as follows: TGTGCCTGGAGTGTATGGGACAGGAACACCGGGGAGCTGTTTTTT. Translation gives CAWSVWDRNTGELFF.